This passage covers 3 T cell receptor beta chains from one sample sequenced in a study of vaccination and CD4 T cells after COVID-19. The Oncomine TCR Beta short-read assay generated sequence data from the DNA of cultured CD4+ T cells. A single record per CDR3 protein comes from TCRdb applying MiXCR to the PCR reads. Of some 13,000 distinct CDR3 sequences in the sample, around 61% were seen once. Treatment reported: roughly 11-day PBMC culture with coronavirus spike peptide pools or control peptides (ViraFEST assay). These TCRs' antigens remain unknown. Material: CD4+ T cells from blood, cultured in vitro. The receptors here all came from a human donor who had recovered from COVID-19.

The V call is TRBV2, the J call TRBJ2-1, with 9 bases matching TRBD1. The CDR3 is 15 amino acids. The junction had 12 bases not matched to a gene; V was cut back by 6 bases and J by 9 bases. Germline V CDR1 and CDR2: SNHLY, FYNNEI. CDR3 nucleotide sequence: TGTGCCAGCAGCCTGTTGGGGACAGGGACGGGTGAGCAGTTCTTC. Translated: CASSLLGTGTGEQFF.

The sample holds one count of this clonotype. DNA for the CDR3: TGCGCCAGCAGCTTGTTATCCGGAGACACCGGGGAGCTGTTTTTT. Translated: CASSLLSGDTGELFF. This chain uses TRBV5-1 with TRBJ2-2; D remains unclear. The germline V gene has CDR1 SGHRS and CDR2 YFSETQ. Trimming removed 1 base from V and 3 bases from J, with 10 bases in between. The CDR3 runs to 15 residues.

The V call is TRBV7-9, the J call TRBJ2-7; 12 positions match TRBD2. CDR1 is SEHNR, CDR2 FQNEAQ, per germline (reference sequence). With 3 bases clipped from V and 6 bases from J, the junction kept 12 bases outside the gene matches. This CDR3 is 17 amino acids long. This chain's CDR3 is CASSFLAGGPTSGEQYF. CDR3 nucleotides: TGTGCCAGCAGCTTCCTAGCGGGAGGGCCCACGAGTGGCGAGCAGTACTTC.